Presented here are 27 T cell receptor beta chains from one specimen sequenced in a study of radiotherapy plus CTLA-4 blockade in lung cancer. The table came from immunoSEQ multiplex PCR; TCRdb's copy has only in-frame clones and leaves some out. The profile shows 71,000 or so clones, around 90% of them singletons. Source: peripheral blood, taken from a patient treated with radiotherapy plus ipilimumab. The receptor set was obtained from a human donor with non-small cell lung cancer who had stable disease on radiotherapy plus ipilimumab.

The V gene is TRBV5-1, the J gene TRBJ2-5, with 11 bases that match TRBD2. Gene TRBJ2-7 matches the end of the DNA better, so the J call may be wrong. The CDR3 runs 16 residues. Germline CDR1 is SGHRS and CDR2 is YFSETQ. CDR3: CASSLGSGLAGYEQYF. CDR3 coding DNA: TGCGCCAGCAGCTTGGGCTCTGGACTAGCGGGCTACGAGCAGTACTTC.

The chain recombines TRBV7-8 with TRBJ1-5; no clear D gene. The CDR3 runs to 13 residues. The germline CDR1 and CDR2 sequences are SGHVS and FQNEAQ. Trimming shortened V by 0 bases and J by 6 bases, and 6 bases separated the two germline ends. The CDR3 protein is CASSLAIFQPQHF. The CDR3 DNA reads TGTGCCAGCAGCTTAGCAATCTTTCAGCCCCAGCATTTT.

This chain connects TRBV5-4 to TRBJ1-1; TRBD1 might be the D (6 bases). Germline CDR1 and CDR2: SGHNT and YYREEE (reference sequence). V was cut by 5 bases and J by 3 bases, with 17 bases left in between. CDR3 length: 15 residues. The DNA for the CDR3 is TGTGCCAGCAGGTCGGGGGGGGCAGGTGACACTGAAGCTTTCTTT. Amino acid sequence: CASRSGGAGDTEAFF.

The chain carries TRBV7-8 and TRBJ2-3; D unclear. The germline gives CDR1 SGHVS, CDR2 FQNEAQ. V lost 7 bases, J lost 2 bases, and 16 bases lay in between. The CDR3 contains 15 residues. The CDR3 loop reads CASTMQGFNTDTQYF. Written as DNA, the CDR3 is TGTGCCAGCACCATGCAAGGGTTTAACACAGATACGCAGTATTTT. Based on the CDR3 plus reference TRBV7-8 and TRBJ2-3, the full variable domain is GAGVSQSPRYKVAKRGQDVALRCDPISGHVSLFWYQQALGQGPEFLTYFQNEAQLDKSGLPSDRFFAERPEGSVSTLKIQRTQQEDSAVYLCASTMQGFNTDTQYFGPGTRLTVL.

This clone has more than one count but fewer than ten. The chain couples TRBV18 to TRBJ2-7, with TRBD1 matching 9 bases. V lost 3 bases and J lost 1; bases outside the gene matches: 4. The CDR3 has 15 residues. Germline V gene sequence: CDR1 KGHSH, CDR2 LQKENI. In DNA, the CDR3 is TGTGCCAGCTCACCTTCCGGGACAGGGTCCTACGAGCAGTACTTC. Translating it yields CASSPSGTGSYEQYF.

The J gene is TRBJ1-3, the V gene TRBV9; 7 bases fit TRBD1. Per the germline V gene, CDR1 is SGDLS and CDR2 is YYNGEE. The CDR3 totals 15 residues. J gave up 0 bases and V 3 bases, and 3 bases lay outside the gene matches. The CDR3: CASSETGLSGNTIYF. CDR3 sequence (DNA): TGTGCCAGCAGCGAGACAGGGCTCTCTGGAAACACCATATATTTT. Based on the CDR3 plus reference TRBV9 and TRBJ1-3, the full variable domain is DSGVTQTPKHLITATGQRVTLRCSPRSGDLSVYWYQQSLDQGLQFLIQYYNGEERAKGNILERFSAQQFPDLHSELNLSSLELGDSALYFCASSETGLSGNTIYFGEGSWLTVV.

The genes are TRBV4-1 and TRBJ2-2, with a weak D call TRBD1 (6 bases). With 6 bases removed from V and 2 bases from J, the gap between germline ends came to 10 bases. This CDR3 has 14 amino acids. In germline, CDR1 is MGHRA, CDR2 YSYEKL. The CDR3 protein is CASRDSINTGELFF. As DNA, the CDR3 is TGCGCCAGCAGGGACAGTATCAACACCGGGGAGCTGTTTTTT.

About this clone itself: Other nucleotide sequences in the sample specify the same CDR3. In DNA, the CDR3 is TGCGCCAGCAGACCAGGCATGAACACTGAAGCTTTCTTT. Amino acids: CASRPGMNTEAFF. This chain links TRBV10-2 with TRBJ1-1; unclear D gene. The CDR3 totals 13 residues. V lost 6 bases to trimming and J lost 0 bases, with 8 bases between them. Germline CDR1 is WSHSY and CDR2 is SAAADI.

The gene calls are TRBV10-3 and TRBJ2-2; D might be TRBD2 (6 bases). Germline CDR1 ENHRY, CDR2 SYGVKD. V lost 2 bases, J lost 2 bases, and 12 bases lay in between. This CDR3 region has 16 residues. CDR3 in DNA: TGTGCCATCAGTGAGCCCCTAGCGAGCAACACCGGGGAGCTGTTTTTT. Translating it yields CAISEPLASNTGELFF.

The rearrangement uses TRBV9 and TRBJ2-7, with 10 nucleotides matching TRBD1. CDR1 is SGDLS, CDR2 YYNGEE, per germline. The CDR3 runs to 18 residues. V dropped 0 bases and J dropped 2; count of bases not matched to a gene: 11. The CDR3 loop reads CASSVDEGGQGKTYEQYF. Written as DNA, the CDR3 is TGTGCCAGCAGCGTAGATGAGGGGGGACAGGGGAAGACCTACGAGCAGTACTTC.

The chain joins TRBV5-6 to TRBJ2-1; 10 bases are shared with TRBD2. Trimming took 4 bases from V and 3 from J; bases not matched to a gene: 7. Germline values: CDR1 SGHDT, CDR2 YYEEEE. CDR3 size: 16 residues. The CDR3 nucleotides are TGTGCCAGCAGCGGAGGACTAGCGGCCTTCTACAATGAGCAGTTCTTC. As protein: CASSGGLAAFYNEQFF.

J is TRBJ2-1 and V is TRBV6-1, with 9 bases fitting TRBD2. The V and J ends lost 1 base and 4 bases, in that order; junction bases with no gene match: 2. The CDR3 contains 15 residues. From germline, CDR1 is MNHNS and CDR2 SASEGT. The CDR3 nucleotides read TGTGCCAGCAGTGAAGGGACTAGCGCATACAATGAGCAGTTCTTC. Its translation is CASSEGTSAYNEQFF.

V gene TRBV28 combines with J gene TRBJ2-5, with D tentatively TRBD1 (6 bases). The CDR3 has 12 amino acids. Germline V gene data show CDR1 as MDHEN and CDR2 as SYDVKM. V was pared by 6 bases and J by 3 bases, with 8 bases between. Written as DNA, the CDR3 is TGTGCCAGCAGCAGACAGGAAGAGACCCAGTACTTC. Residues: CASSRQEETQYF.

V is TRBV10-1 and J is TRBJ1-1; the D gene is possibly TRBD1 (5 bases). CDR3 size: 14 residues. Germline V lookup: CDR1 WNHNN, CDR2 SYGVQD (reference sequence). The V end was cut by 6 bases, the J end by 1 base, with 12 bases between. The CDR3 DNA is TGCGCCAGCAGGGCGGGACGGGCGAACACTGAAGCTTTCTTT. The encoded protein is CASRAGRANTEAFF.

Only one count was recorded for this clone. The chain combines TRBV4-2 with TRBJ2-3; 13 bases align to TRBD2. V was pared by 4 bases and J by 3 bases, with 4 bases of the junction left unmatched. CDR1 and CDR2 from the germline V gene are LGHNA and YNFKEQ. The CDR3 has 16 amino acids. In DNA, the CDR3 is TGTGCCAGCAGCCGAGTGACTAGCGGGAGGACAGATACGCAGTATTTT. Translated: CASSRVTSGRTDTQYF.

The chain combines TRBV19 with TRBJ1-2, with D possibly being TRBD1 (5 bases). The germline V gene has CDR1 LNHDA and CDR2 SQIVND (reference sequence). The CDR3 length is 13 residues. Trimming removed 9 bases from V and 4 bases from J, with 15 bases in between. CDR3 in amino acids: CASRGVSSYGYTF. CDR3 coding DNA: TGTGCCAGCCGGGGGGTTTCAAGCTATGGCTACACCTTC.

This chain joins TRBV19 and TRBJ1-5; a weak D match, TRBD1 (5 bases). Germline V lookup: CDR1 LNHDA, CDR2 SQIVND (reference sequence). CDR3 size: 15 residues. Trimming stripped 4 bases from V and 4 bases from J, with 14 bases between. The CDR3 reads CASSTPGRGNQPQHF. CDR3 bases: TGTGCCAGTAGTACTCCGGGACGTGGGAATCAGCCCCAGCATTTT. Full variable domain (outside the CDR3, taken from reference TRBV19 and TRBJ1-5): DGGITQSPKYLFRKEGQNVTLSCEQNLNHDAMYWYRQDPGQGLRLIYYSQIVNDFQKGDIAEGYSVSREKKESFPLTVTSAQKNPTAFYLCASSTPGRGNQPQHFGDGTRLSIL.

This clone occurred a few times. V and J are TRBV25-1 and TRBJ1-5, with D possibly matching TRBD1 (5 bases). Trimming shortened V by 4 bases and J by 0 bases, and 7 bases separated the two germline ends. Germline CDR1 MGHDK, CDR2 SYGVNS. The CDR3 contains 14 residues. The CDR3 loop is CASSVTGSNQPQHF. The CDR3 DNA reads TGTGCCAGCAGTGTAACAGGTAGCAATCAGCCCCAGCATTTT.

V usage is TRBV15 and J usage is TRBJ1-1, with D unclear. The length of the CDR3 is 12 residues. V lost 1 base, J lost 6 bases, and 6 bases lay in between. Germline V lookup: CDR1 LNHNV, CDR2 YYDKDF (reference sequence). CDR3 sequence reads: CATSRGPPEAFF. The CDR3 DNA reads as TGTGCCACCAGCAGAGGACCTCCTGAAGCTTTCTTT.

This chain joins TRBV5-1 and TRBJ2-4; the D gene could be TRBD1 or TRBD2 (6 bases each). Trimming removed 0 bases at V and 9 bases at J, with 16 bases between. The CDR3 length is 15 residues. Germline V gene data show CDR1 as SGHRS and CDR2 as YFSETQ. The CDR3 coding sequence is TGCGCCAGCAGCTTGGCCGCTGCGGAGGGGGGCATTCAGTACTTC. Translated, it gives CASSLAAAEGGIQYF.

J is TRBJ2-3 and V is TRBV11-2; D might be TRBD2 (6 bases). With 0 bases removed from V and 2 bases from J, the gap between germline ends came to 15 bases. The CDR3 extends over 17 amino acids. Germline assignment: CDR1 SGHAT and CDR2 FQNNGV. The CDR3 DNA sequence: TGTGCCAGCAGCTTAGATCTAGGCCCGGGGGACACAGATACGCAGTATTTT. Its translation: CASSLDLGPGDTDTQYF.

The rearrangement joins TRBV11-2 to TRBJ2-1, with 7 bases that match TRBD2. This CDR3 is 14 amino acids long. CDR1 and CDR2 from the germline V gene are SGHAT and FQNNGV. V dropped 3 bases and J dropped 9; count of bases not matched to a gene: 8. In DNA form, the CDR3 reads TGTGCCAGCAGCTTCAATTGGCGGGAGAGTGAGCAGTTCTTC. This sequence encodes CASSFNWRESEQFF.

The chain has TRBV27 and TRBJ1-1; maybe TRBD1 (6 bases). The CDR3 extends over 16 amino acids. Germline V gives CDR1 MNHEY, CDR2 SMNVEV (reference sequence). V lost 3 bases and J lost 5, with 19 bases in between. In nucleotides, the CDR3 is TGTGCCAGCAGTTTGGCAGGGGCCGGGCGAGATACTGAAGCTTTCTTT. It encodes CASSLAGAGRDTEAFF.

CDR3 nucleotide sequence: TGTGCCAGCAAGCCCGGCTCGGCGGAGAACACTGAAGCTTTCTTT. Translated: CASKPGSAENTEAFF. The chain joins TRBV28 to TRBJ1-1; D remains unclear. Germline V CDR1 and CDR2: MDHEN, SYDVKM. This CDR3 region has 15 residues. Trimming took off 7 bases at V and 1 base at J, with 16 bases between the two ends.

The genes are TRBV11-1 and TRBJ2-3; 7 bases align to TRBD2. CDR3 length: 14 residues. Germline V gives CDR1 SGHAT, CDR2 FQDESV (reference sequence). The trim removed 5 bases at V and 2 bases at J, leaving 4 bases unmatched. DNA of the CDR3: TGTGCCAGCAGCCCCGGGGGGTACACAGATACGCAGTATTTT. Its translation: CASSPGGYTDTQYF.

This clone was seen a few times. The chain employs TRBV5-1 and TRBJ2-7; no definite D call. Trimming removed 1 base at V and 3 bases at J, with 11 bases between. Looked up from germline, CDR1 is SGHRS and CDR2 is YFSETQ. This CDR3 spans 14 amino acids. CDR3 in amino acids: CASSLTVPNYEQYF. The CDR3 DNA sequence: TGCGCCAGCAGCTTGACCGTCCCCAACTACGAGCAGTACTTC.

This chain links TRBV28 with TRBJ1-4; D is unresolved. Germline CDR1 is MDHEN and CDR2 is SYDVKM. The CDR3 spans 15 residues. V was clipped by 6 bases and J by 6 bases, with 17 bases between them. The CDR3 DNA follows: TGTGCCAGCAGCTCGGGTGGGGTGGACGATGAAAAACTGTTTTTT. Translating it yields CASSSGGVDDEKLFF.